The source of this TCR beta chain is a study of blood T cell repertoires in COVID-19. This table comes from immunoSEQ multiplex PCR, and its TCRdb copy is limited to in-frame clones, with some not included. The repertoire holds around 25,000 clones, with 90% to 95% as singletons. The J segment lost 3 bases and the V segment lost 5 bases, leaving 12 bases of the junction unmatched. Germline CDR1 SGHVS, CDR2 FQNEAQ. The CDR3 spans 17 residues. The sequenced sample consisted of peripheral blood. The TCR comes from a human donor in a cohort sampled during active COVID-19. The chain couples TRBV7-8 to TRBJ1-5; 8 bases match TRBD1. The CDR3 region is CASSRDRGSFDNQPQHF. CDR3 coding DNA: TGTGCCAGCAGCCGAGACAGGGGATCGTTTGACAATCAGCCCCAGCATTTT.